The next 20 T cell receptor beta chains were all read from a single sample in a study of identical twins. TCRdb used MiXCR to reprocess the 5' RACE reads, holding one entry per CDR3 protein. The table shows 690,000 or so distinct CDR3 sequences, with over 8.5% occurring only once. The data also belong to a second study, concerning yellow fever vaccine responses in identical twins.

The specimen sequenced was PBMCs. The receptors originated from a woman between 18 and 30 years old in good health.

This clonotype has at least ten counts. The CDR3: CSASGRGSYEQYF. DNA for the CDR3: TGCAGTGCTAGCGGCAGGGGATCCTACGAGCAGTACTTC. The chain couples TRBV20-1 to TRBJ2-7, with D possibly TRBD1 on 6 matching bases. Trimming cost V 3 bases and J 1 base, with 10 bases left between them. The germline gives CDR1 DFQATT, CDR2 SNEGSKA (reference sequence). The CDR3 contains 13 residues.

V and J are TRBV12-3 or TRBV12-4 and TRBJ2-7; 7 nucleotides line up with TRBD2. V dropped 4 bases and J dropped 7; count of bases not matched to a gene: 13. There are 15 residues in the CDR3. The CDR3 here is CASSWGGSGAGEQYF. The CDR3, as DNA: TGTGCCAGCAGTTGGGGGGGTAGCGGCGCGGGGGAGCAGTACTTC.

In this sample, this clonotype turned up many times. The chain recombines TRBV4-3 with TRBJ2-3; 11 bases align to TRBD2. CDR1 is LGHNA and CDR2 is YSLEER in the germline V gene. The V segment lost 5 bases and the J segment 5 bases; nucleotides outside the gene matches: 6. The CDR3 loop spans 15 amino acids. The DNA for the CDR3 is TGCGCCAGCAGCATCTTAGCGGGAGGGCAAGATACGCAGTATTTT. It codes for CASSILAGGQDTQYF.

J is TRBJ2-3 and V is TRBV20-1; D gene ambiguous. V was pared by 3 bases and J by 3 bases, with 7 bases between. The germline gives CDR1 DFQATT, CDR2 SNEGSKA (reference sequence). CDR3 size: 12 residues. CDR3 DNA sequence: TGCAGTGCTAGTGAGGCGACAGATACGCAGTATTTT. It yields the protein CSASEATDTQYF.

This clonotype has a handful of counts. The rearrangement uses TRBV5-1 and TRBJ2-1, with D possibly matching TRBD1 (6 bases). The CDR3 is made up of 14 amino acids. CDR1 SGHRS and CDR2 YFSETQ come from the germline V gene. V dropped 4 bases and J dropped 6 bases, with 14 bases sitting between them. Here the CDR3 DNA reads TGCGCCAGCAGCGAGACCCCAGGGGTCAATGAGCAGTTCTTC. It translates to CASSETPGVNEQFF.

Worth noting for this clonotype: Relative to the germline gene, one junction end is altered; a read error may explain this. The V and J genes are TRBV27 and TRBJ2-3, with 7 bases matching TRBD1. This CDR3 is 12 amino acids long. Germline V gene data show CDR1 as MNHEY and CDR2 as SMNVEV (reference sequence). In nucleotides, the CDR3 is TGTGCCAGCAGTCCCGGGACAGTTACGCAGTATTTT. Amino acid sequence: CASSPGTVTQYF.

The table lists this clonotype with many counts. J is TRBJ2-5 and V is TRBV5-6; TRBD2 matches at 16 bases. Germline CDR1 SGHDT, CDR2 YYEEEE. V was clipped by 6 bases and J by 3 bases; unmatched bases: 11. CDR3 length: 18 residues. CDR3 DNA: TGTGCCAGCAACTCCGGGACTAGCGGGGGGGCCTCGAAAGAGACCCAGTACTTC. Translation gives CASNSGTSGGASKETQYF.

This clonotype has a count of ten or more. The limits of the CDR3 on the DNA are not certain, so only TCRdb's listed CDR3 is given. CDR3 residues: CATSSILAPDTQYF. The chain combines TRBV27 with TRBJ2-3; the tabulated D call, TRBD1, remains unverified against the DNA. The CDR3 is 14 residues long, ends included. Germline CDR1 and CDR2: MNHEY and SMNVEV (reference sequence).

There are a few counts of this clonotype. The chain links TRBV5-1 to TRBJ2-7; 9 nucleotides agree with TRBD2. The CDR3 loop spans 17 amino acids. Per the germline V gene, CDR1 is SGHRS and CDR2 is YFSETQ. V was pared by 5 bases and J by 3 bases, with 15 bases of the junction left unmatched. The CDR3 reads CASRGDSGSSVFYEQYF. CDR3 coding DNA: TGCGCCAGCAGAGGTGATAGCGGGAGCTCGGTTTTCTACGAGCAGTACTTC.

The table lists this clonotype with a few counts. J is TRBJ2-1 and V is TRBV3-1; TRBD1 matches 7 bases. CDR3 length: 16 amino acids. V shed 4 bases and J 5 bases; nucleotides not matched to a gene: 11. The germline gives CDR1 LGHDT, CDR2 YNNKEL (reference sequence). CDR3 in amino acids: CASSPSGQRLDNEQFF. The CDR3 DNA sequence: TGTGCCAGCAGCCCGTCGGGACAGAGGTTAGACAATGAGCAGTTCTTC.

The J gene is TRBJ1-5, the V gene TRBV7-9; possibly TRBD1 for D (5 bases). V lost 5 bases and J lost 2, with 10 bases in between. CDR1 is SEHNR, CDR2 FQNEAQ, per germline (reference sequence). This CDR3 has 14 residues. This CDR3 reads CASSPGIGNQPQHF. The CDR3 nucleotides are TGTGCCAGCAGCCCAGGGATCGGCAATCAGCCCCAGCATTTT.

This clonotype was counted at least ten times. This chain links TRBV4-3 with TRBJ2-2; no clear D. Deletions cut 1 base from V and 1 base from J, with 7 bases between. Germline loops: CDR1 LGHNA, CDR2 YSLEER. The CDR3 runs to 15 residues. Written as DNA, the CDR3 is TGCGCCAGCAGCCAAGCGGCCGGGAACACCGGGGAGCTGTTTTTT. It specifies CASSQAAGNTGELFF.

J is TRBJ1-2 and V is TRBV9; weak D call: TRBD1 (5 bases). The V end lost 4 bases, the J end lost 4 bases, and 20 bases lay between the germline ends. Germline V gene lookup returns CDR1 SGDLS and CDR2 YYNGEE. CDR3 length: 16 amino acids. The CDR3: CASSLSPRGAFYGYTF. The CDR3 DNA follows: TGTGCCAGCAGCTTAAGCCCGAGAGGGGCATTCTATGGCTACACCTTC.

At least ten counts were recorded for this clonotype. The V call is TRBV5-5, the J call TRBJ1-5; D call uncertain. Deletions cut 5 bases from V and 4 bases from J, with 10 bases between. This CDR3 has 13 amino acids. Germline CDR1 is SGHKS and CDR2 is YYEKEE (reference sequence). CDR3 residues: CASSLDWNQPQHF. CDR3 DNA: TGTGCCAGCAGTTTAGACTGGAATCAGCCCCAGCATTTT.

There are many counts of this clonotype. The CDR3 DNA reads TGTGCCAGCACCCGCGGGGCCGGGGAGCTGTTTTTT. This translates into CASTRGAGELFF. The chain combines TRBV12-3 or TRBV12-4 with TRBJ2-2; perhaps TRBD2 as D (6 bases). The V gene lost 7 bases and the J gene lost 6 bases, with 9 bases spanning the gap. The CDR3 consists of 12 residues.

This clonotype was counted ten times or more. The genes are TRBV12-3 or TRBV12-4 and TRBJ2-3, with D uncertain. CDR3 length equals 12 residues. The V end lost 8 bases, the J end lost 2 bases, and 8 bases lay between the germline ends. The CDR3 DNA follows: TGTGCCAGCGGCCCCCTCACAGATACGCAGTATTTT. Translated: CASGPLTDTQYF.

This rearrangement joins TRBV7-9 to TRBJ2-1; TRBD2 aligns across 12 bases. Germline CDR1 and CDR2: SEHNR and FQNEAQ (reference sequence). Germline trimming cut 8 bases from V and 4 bases from J; bases unmatched to any gene: 3. This CDR3 is built from 14 residues. This CDR3 is CASQTSGSYNEQFF. CDR3 sequence (DNA): TGTGCCAGCCAGACTAGCGGGAGTTACAATGAGCAGTTCTTC. The full variable domain, in which reference TRBV7-9 and TRBJ2-1 provide the parts outside the CDR3, is DTGVSQNPRHKITKRGQNVTFRCDPISEHNRLYWYRQTLGQGPEFLTYFQNEAQLEKSRLLSDRFSAERPKGSFSTLEIQRTEQGDSAMYLCASQTSGSYNEQFFGPGTRLTVL.

V gene TRBV10-3 combines with J gene TRBJ2-5, with TRBD2 matching 8 bases. CDR1 is ENHRY and CDR2 is SYGVKD in the germline V gene. This CDR3 region has 17 residues. J was trimmed by 2 bases and V by 4 bases; bases with no gene match: 12. The DNA for the CDR3 is TGTGCCATCAGTGGGAAGCGGGAACTAGCGGTGCAAGAGACCCAGTACTTC. Its translation: CAISGKRELAVQETQYF.

This clonotype was seen a few times. The chain links TRBV20-1 to TRBJ1-2; 7 positions agree with TRBD1. V gave up 0 bases and J gave up 6 bases; unmatched junction bases: 7. The CDR3 totals 14 residues. CDR1 is DFQATT and CDR2 is SNEGSKA in the germline V gene (reference sequence). CDR3 in amino acids: CSARDPTGTHGYTF. The CDR3 nucleotides read TGCAGTGCTAGAGACCCGACAGGGACTCATGGCTACACCTTC.

This clonotype came up many times. DNA of the CDR3: TGTGCCAGCAGTTTCCTAGCACTTGAGCAGTTCTTC. Translating it yields CASSFLALEQFF. The rearrangement links TRBV12-3 or TRBV12-4 to TRBJ2-1; possible D gene TRBD2, 5 bases. The CDR3 covers 12 residues. V lost 3 bases and J 9 bases, leaving 9 bases between the germline ends.